A selection of T cell receptor beta chains follows, all from one sample in a study of cytomegalovirus exposure and HLA in healthy donors. The table came from immunoSEQ multiplex PCR; TCRdb's copy has only in-frame clones and leaves some out. Of roughly 90,000 clones in the sample, approximately 88% were seen once. Input material: PBMCs. These receptor sequences come from a young man in good health and CMV-seronegative. CDR3s include the opening cysteine and the closing phenylalanine or tryptophan. A D gene is named only where the DNA matches it firmly. Some rows have no size entry. The others give once, few or many, or a class for an expanded clone.

j_gene,d_gene,abundance,v_gene,CDR3aa,CDR3nt
TRBJ1-2,.,.,TRBV4-2,CASSPRTANYGYTF,TGTGCCAGCAGCCCTCGTACAGCTAACTATGGCTACACCTTC
TRBJ2-1,TRBD1,once,TRBV5-6,CASSPLGQGGISYNEQFF,TGTGCCAGCAGCCCTTTAGGACAGGGAGGTATTTCCTACAATGAGCAGTTCTTC
TRBJ2-1,.,.,TRBV4-2,CASSAEAVSYNEQFF,TGTGCCAGCAGCGCCGAGGCTGTCTCCTACAATGAGCAGTTCTTC
TRBJ2-7,TRBD1,once,TRBV5-1,CASSGTGGYEQYF,TGCGCCAGCAGCGGAACAGGGGGCTACGAGCAGTACTTC
TRBJ2-7,.,.,TRBV29-1,CSAARNYEQYF,TGCAGCGCTGCCAGAAACTACGAGCAGTACTTC
TRBJ2-1,.,.,TRBV30,CAWGGGWMESSYNEQFF,TGTGCCTGGGGGGGCGGATGGATGGAGAGCTCCTACAATGAGCAGTTCTTC
TRBJ2-5,.,.,TRBV29-1,CSVESPQGETQYF,TGCAGCGTTGAAAGTCCCCAGGGGGAGACCCAGTACTTC
TRBJ2-2,TRBD1,few,TRBV27,CASSPTQGAGELFF,TGTGCCAGCAGTCCAACACAGGGGGCCGGGGAGCTGTTTTTT
TRBJ2-7,.,.,TRBV4-1,CASSRDTDYEQYF,TGCGCCAGCAGCCGAGACACAGATTACGAGCAGTACTTC
TRBJ2-7,TRBD1,once,TRBV27,CASSLRGQIYEQYF,TGTGCCAGCAGTTTAAGGGGACAGATCTACGAGCAGTACTTC
TRBJ2-3,TRBD1,.,TRBV5-1,CASSLSRGSTDTQYF,TGCGCCAGCAGCTTGTCCAGGGGGAGCACAGATACGCAGTATTTT
TRBJ2-1,.,few,TRBV6-1,CASSESPGAYNEQFF,TGTGCCAGCAGTGAATCCCCCGGGGCCTACAATGAGCAGTTCTTC
TRBJ1-1,TRBD1,.,TRBV30,CAWSSGTGGLRAFF,TGTGCCTGGAGCTCCGGGACAGGGGGCTTACGAGCTTTCTTT
TRBJ1-1,TRBD1,few,TRBV18,CASSLRTGGTEAFF,TGTGCCAGCTCACTACGGACAGGGGGGACTGAAGCTTTCTTT
TRBJ2-3,.,.,TRBV9,CASSLRTRTDTQYF,TGTGCCAGCAGCCTACGGACTCGCACAGATACGCAGTATTTT
TRBJ1-2,.,.,TRBV30,CAWSVRQPGYTF,TGTGCCTGGAGTGTCAGGCAGCCGGGCTACACCTTC